Following are 14 T cell receptor beta chains from one sample sequenced in a study of cytomegalovirus exposure and HLA in healthy donors. 60 Vbeta and 13 Jbeta primers were used in PCR. The protocol was immunoSEQ multiplex PCR, while the TCRdb copy is restricted to in-frame clones and leaves out a portion. The table lists approximately 180,000 clones, about four fifths of them singletons, with about 1.8% in the top ten. The sequencing sample was made of PBMCs. The receptors come from a man aged 18 to 29 in good health and CMV-seronegative.

This chain joins TRBV6-1 and TRBJ1-2, with D unresolved. CDR1 and CDR2 (germline): MNHNS, SASEGT. This CDR3 has 14 amino acids. V was cut by 1 base and J by 2 bases, with 8 bases left in between. This CDR3 is CASSEGMGNYGYTF. CDR3 nucleotides: TGTGCCAGCAGTGAAGGAATGGGCAACTATGGCTACACCTTC.

The chain carries TRBV6-4 and TRBJ2-1; a possible D gene is TRBD2 (6 bases). Germline V gene lookup returns CDR1 MRHNA and CDR2 SNTAGT. V was pared by 0 bases and J by 8 bases, with 11 bases between. The CDR3 extends over 14 amino acids. In DNA form, the CDR3 reads TGTGCCAGCAGTGACTCTGAGGGCGGGGATGAGCAGTTCTTC. The encoded protein is CASSDSEGGDEQFF.

A few counts support this clone. The rearrangement links TRBV5-1 to TRBJ2-7, with a weak D call TRBD2 (5 bases). V was shortened by 4 bases and J by 2 bases, with 16 bases between the two germline ends. Per germline, CDR1 SGHRS and CDR2 YFSETQ. CDR3 size: 15 residues. The CDR3 DNA reads as TGCGCCAGCAGCAGGGCGGAGGCAACTCCCTACGAGCAGTACTTC. Its protein is CASSRAEATPYEQYF.

The chain joins TRBV5-4 to TRBJ1-1; 10 bases align to TRBD1. With 2 bases clipped from V and 5 bases from J, the junction kept 6 bases outside the gene matches. Germline V lookup: CDR1 SGHNT, CDR2 YYREEE (reference sequence). This CDR3 contains 15 residues. CDR3 protein: CASSFRTGGRTEAFF. CDR3 sequence (DNA): TGTGCCAGCAGCTTTCGGACAGGGGGAAGAACTGAAGCTTTCTTT.

This chain joins TRBV29-1 and TRBJ2-7; the match to TRBD1 covers 8 bases. Germline lookup yields CDR1 SQVTM and CDR2 ANQGSEA. This CDR3 spans 13 amino acids. V lost 8 bases, J lost 1 base, and 7 bases stayed unmatched. CDR3 residues: CSIRTGLSYEQYF. The CDR3 region has the DNA TGCAGCATCCGGACAGGGCTATCCTACGAGCAGTACTTC.

This chain links TRBV7-8 with TRBJ1-5; D is unclear. The CDR3 runs to 13 residues. Per the germline V gene, CDR1 is SGHVS and CDR2 is FQNEAQ. The germline V and J ends were trimmed by 2 bases and 2 bases, with 4 bases remaining between them. The CDR3 coding sequence is TGTGCCAGCAGCTTACGGGGCAATCAGCCCCAGCATTTT. It codes for CASSLRGNQPQHF.

The chain uses TRBV5-4 and TRBJ1-3, with a tentative D call TRBD1 (6 bases). The V gene lost 4 bases and the J gene lost 4 bases, with 18 bases spanning the gap. Germline CDR1 reads SGHNT; CDR2 reads YYREEE (reference sequence). This CDR3 comprises 16 residues. The CDR3 bases are TGTGCCAGCAGCCCTGGGCCCAGGGGTTCGGGAAACACCATATATTTT. Amino acid sequence: CASSPGPRGSGNTIYF.

The V call is TRBV5-1, the J call TRBJ1-1; 9 bases are shared with TRBD1. This CDR3 region has 14 residues. V shed 5 bases, J shed 3 bases, and the junction held 5 bases outside the gene matches. Germline assignment: CDR1 SGHRS and CDR2 YFSETQ. The CDR3 is CASSDGQGYTEAFF. The CDR3 bases are TGCGCCAGCAGTGATGGACAGGGGTACACTGAAGCTTTCTTT.

This rearrangement joins TRBV19 to TRBJ1-1, with D maybe TRBD1 (5 bases). Germline CDR1 is LNHDA and CDR2 is SQIVND (reference sequence). The CDR3 extends over 18 amino acids. Trimming removed 1 base from V and 0 bases from J, with 18 bases in between. DNA for the CDR3: TGTGCCAGTAGTATAGTATGGGGACCGGAGGGCCTGAACACTGAAGCTTTCTTT. Translated: CASSIVWGPEGLNTEAFF.

The chain joins TRBV5-8 to TRBJ2-5; possibly TRBD2 for D (6 bases). The CDR3 has 16 residues. Germline V gives CDR1 SGHTS, CDR2 YDEGEE. Trimming stripped 2 bases from V and 5 bases from J, with 19 bases between. CDR3: CASSFFTGDFAETQYF. The CDR3 region has the DNA TGTGCCAGCAGCTTTTTTACGGGAGATTTCGCGGAGACCCAGTACTTC.

The V gene is TRBV13, the J gene TRBJ2-1, with TRBD1 identical over 7 bases. Germline V gene sequence: CDR1 PRHDT, CDR2 FYEKMQ (reference sequence). Trimming removed 5 bases from V and 2 bases from J; junction bases left unmatched: 6. The CDR3 extends over 15 amino acids. The CDR3 reads CASSPRTGTYNEQFF. In nucleotides, the CDR3 is TGTGCCAGCAGCCCTAGGACAGGCACCTACAATGAGCAGTTCTTC.

This clone was detected once. This chain links TRBV28 with TRBJ2-2; 8 bases are shared with TRBD2. V shed 5 bases, J shed 3 bases, and the junction held 5 bases outside the gene matches. This CDR3 is built from 15 residues. In germline, CDR1 is MDHEN, CDR2 SYDVKM. DNA of the CDR3: TGTGCCAGCAGTCCGGGGGGGGCTTACACCGGGGAGCTGTTTTTT. The encoded protein is CASSPGGAYTGELFF.

The chain carries TRBV7-9 and TRBJ1-4; D is unclear. The CDR3 loop spans 14 amino acids. CDR1 SEHNR and CDR2 FQNEAQ come from the germline V gene (reference sequence). Trimming took off 0 bases at V and 4 bases at J, with 6 bases between the two ends. CDR3 in amino acids: CASSLASNNEKLFF. In nucleotides, the CDR3 is TGTGCCAGCAGCTTAGCGTCAAATAATGAAAAACTGTTTTTT.

This clone occurred once. This chain uses TRBV25-1 with TRBJ2-7, with D hard to call. The germline V gene encodes CDR1 MGHDK and CDR2 SYGVNS. V was shortened by 3 bases and J by 2 bases, with 5 bases between the two germline ends. The CDR3 has 12 residues. This CDR3 is CASSDLAYEQYF. As DNA, the CDR3 is TGTGCCAGCAGTGACCTCGCCTACGAGCAGTACTTC.